This T cell receptor (beta chain) was retrieved from a study of cytomegalovirus exposure and HLA in healthy donors. 13 Jbeta primers and 60 Vbeta primers were used for the PCR. Assay: immunoSEQ multiplex PCR; the TCRdb copy retains only in-frame clones and omits some. Seen here are 180,000 or so clones, around 88% observed once, and the top ten hold roughly 0.33%. The V end was cut by 5 bases, the J end by 3 bases, with 15 bases between. The CDR3 runs to 15 residues. Per germline, CDR1 SGHAT and CDR2 FQNNGV. Input material: PBMCs. This clonotype was obtained from a woman in her twenties or thirties in good health and CMV-seronegative. The chain recombines TRBV11-2 with TRBJ2-3; D gene uncertain. The CDR3 coding sequence is TGTGCCAGCAGCCAAAACCCCTCCACTACAGATACGCAGTATTTT. Residues: CASSQNPSTTDTQYF.